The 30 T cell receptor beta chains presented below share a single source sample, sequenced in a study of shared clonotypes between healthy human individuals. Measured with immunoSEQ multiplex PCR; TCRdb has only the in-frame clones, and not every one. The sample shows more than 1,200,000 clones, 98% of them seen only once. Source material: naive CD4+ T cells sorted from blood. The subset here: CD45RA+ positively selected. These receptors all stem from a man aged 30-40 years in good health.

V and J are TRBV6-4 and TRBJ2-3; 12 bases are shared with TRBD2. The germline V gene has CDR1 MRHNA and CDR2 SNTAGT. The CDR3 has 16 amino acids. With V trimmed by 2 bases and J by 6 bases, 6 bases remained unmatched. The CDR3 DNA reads TGTGCCAGCAGTGACACCCATCTAGCGGGAGGGGATACGCAGTATTTT. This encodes CASSDTHLAGGDTQYF.

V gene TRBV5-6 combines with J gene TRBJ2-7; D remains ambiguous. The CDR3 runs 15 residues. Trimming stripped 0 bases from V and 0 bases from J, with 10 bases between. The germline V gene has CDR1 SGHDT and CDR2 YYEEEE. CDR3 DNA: TGTGCCAGCAGCTTGGGTTTACTTAGCTCCTACGAGCAGTACTTC. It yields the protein CASSLGLLSSYEQYF.

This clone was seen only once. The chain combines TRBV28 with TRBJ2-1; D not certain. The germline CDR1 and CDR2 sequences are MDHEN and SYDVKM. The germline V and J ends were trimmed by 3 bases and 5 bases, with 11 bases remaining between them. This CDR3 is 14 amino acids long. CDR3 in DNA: TGTGCCAGCAGTTTGCCAGGCGCGAACAATGAGCAGTTCTTC. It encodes CASSLPGANNEQFF.

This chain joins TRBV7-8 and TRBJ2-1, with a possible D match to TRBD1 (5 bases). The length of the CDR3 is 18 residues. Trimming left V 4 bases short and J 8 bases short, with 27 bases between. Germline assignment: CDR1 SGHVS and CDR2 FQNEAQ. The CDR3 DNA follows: TGTGCCAGCAGCTCCCGCGGCAGAATAGGGGAAGGACACTATGAGCAGTTCTTC. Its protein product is CASSSRGRIGEGHYEQFF.

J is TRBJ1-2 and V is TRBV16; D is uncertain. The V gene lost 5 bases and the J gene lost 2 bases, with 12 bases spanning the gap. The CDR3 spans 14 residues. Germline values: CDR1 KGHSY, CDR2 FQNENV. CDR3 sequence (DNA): TGTGCCAGCAGCGAGAGGGCCAAGAACTATGGCTACACCTTC. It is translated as CASSERAKNYGYTF.

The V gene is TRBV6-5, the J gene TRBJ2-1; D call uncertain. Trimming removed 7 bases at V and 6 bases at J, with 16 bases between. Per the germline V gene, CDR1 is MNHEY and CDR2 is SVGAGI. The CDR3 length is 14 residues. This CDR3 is CASTSLVLGNEQFF. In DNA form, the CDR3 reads TGTGCCAGCACCTCCTTGGTGCTAGGCAATGAGCAGTTCTTC.

The CDR3 loop reads CASSAGTSGSSEQYF. The CDR3 coding sequence is TGTGCCAGCAGTGCAGGGACTAGCGGGTCAAGCGAGCAGTACTTC. This chain links TRBV6-1 with TRBJ2-7, with 12 positions matching TRBD2. This CDR3 comprises 15 residues. V shed 4 bases, J shed 6 bases, and the junction held 7 bases outside the gene matches. The germline V gene has CDR1 MNHNS and CDR2 SASEGT.

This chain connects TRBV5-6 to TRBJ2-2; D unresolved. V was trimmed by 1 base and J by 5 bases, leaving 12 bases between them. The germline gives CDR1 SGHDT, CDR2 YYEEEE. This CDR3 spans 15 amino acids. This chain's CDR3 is CASSLQRVGTGELFF. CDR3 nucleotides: TGTGCCAGCAGCTTGCAAAGGGTAGGGACCGGGGAGCTGTTTTTT.

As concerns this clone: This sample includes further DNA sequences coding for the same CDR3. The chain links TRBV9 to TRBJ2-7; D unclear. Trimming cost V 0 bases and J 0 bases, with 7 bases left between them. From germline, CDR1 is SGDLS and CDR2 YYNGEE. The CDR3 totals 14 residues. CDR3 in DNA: TGTGCCAGCAGCGTAGGGGTGATCTCCTACGAGCAGTACTTC. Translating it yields CASSVGVISYEQYF.

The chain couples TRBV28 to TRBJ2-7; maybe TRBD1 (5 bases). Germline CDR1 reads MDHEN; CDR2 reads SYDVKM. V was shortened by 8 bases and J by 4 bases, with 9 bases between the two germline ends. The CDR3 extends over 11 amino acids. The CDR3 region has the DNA TGTGCCAGCGTTAGGGGTTACGAGCAGTACTTC. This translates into CASVRGYEQYF.

CDR3 nucleotide sequence: TGTGCCAGCTCACCACACTCGGCAGGGATCCCCCAAGAGACCCAGTACTTC. Its protein is CASSPHSAGIPQETQYF. This chain joins TRBV18 and TRBJ2-5; TRBD1 might be the D (5 bases). Trimming left V 1 base short and J 1 base short, with 16 bases between. Germline V gene sequence: CDR1 KGHSH, CDR2 LQKENI. The length of the CDR3 is 17 residues.

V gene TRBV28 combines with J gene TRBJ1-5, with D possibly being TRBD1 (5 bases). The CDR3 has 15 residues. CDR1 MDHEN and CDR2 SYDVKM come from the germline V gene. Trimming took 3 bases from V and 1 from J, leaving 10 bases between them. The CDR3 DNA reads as TGTGCCAGCAGTTTCGCCGACAGAAGCAATCAGCCCCAGCATTTT. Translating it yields CASSFADRSNQPQHF.

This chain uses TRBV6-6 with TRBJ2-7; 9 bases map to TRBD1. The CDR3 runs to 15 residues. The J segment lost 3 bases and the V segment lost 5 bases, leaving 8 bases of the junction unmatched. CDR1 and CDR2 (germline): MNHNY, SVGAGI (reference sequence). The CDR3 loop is CASSVPGQGYYEQYF. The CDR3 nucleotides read TGTGCCAGCAGTGTACCGGGACAGGGTTACTACGAGCAGTACTTC.

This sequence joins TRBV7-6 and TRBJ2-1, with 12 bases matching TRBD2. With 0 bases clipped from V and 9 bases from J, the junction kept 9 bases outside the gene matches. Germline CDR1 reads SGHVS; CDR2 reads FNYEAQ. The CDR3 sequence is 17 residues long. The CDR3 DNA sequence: TGTGCCAGCAGCTTAGCTGGCGCTAGCGGGAGGGCTACTGAGCAGTTCTTC. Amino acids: CASSLAGASGRATEQFF.

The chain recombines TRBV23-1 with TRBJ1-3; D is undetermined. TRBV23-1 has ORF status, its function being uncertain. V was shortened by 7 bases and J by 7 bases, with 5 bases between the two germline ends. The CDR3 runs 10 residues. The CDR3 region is CASTGNTIYF. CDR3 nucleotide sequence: TGCGCCAGCACCGGTAACACCATATATTTT.

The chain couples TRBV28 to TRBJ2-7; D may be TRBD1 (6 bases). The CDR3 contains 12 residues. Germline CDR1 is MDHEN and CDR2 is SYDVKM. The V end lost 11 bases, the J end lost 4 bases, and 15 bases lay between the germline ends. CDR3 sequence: CARPKGDYEQYF. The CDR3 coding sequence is TGTGCCCGACCCAAGGGGGATTACGAGCAGTACTTC.

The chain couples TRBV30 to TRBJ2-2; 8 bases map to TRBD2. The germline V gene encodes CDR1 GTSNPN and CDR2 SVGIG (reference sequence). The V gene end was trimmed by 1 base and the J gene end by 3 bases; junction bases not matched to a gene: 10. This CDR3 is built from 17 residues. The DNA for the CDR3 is TGTGCCTGGAGTGGAGGGTGGGCTAGCGGGTACACCGGGGAGCTGTTTTTT. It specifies CAWSGGWASGYTGELFF.

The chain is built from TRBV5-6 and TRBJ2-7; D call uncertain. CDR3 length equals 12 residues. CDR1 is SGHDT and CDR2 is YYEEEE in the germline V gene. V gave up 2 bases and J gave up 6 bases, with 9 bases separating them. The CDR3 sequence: CASSFLLREQYF. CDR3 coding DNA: TGTGCCAGCAGCTTTCTTCTTCGCGAGCAGTACTTC.

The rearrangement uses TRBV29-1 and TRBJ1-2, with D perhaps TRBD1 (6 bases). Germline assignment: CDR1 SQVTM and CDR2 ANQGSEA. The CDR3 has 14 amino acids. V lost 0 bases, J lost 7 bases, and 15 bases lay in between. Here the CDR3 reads CSVEDPRGSGGYTF. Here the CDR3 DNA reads TGCAGCGTTGAAGATCCAAGGGGGTCGGGTGGCTACACCTTC.

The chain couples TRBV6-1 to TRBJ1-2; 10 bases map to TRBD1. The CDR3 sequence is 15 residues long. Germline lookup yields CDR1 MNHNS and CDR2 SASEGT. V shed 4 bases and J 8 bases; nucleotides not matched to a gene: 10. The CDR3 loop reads CASSAPTGGAWGYTF. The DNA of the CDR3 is TGTGCCAGCAGTGCACCGACAGGGGGCGCGTGGGGCTACACCTTC.

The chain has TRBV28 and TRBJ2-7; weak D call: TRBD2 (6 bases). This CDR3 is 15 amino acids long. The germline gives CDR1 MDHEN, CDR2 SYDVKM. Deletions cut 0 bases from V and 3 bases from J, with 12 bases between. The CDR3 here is CASSLWFAGNYEQYF. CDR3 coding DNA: TGTGCCAGCAGTTTATGGTTCGCGGGAAACTACGAGCAGTACTTC.

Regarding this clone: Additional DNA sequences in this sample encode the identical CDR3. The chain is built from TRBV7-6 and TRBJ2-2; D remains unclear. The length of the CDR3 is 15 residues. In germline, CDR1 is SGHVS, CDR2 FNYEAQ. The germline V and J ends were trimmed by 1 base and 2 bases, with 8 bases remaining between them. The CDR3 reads CASSLGTPNTGELFF. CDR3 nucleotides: TGTGCCAGCAGCTTAGGGACCCCTAACACCGGGGAGCTGTTTTTT.

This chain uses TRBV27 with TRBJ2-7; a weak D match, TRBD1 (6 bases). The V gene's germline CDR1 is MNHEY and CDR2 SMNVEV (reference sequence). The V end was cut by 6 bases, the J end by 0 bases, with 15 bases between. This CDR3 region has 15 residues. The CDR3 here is CASSPGVSFSYEQYF. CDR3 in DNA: TGTGCCAGCAGCCCAGGGGTCTCCTTCTCCTACGAGCAGTACTTC.

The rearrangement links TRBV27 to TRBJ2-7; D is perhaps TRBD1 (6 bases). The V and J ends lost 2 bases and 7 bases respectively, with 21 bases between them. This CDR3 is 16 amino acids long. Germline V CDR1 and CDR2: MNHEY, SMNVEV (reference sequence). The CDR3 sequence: CASSLPSGARRGEQYF. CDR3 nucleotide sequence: TGTGCCAGCAGTTTACCTTCAGGGGCTAGGCGTGGGGAGCAGTACTTC.

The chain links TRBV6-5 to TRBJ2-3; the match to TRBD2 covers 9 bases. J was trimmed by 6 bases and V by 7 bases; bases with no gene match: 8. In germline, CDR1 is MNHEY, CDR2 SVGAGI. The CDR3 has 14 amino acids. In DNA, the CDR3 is TGTGCCAGCATGGTCTTGGCGGGAGGGGATACGCAGTATTTT. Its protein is CASMVLAGGDTQYF.

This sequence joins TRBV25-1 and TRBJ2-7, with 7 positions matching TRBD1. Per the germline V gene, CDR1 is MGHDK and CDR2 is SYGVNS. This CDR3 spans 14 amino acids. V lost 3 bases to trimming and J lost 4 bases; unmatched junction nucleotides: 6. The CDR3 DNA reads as TGTGCCAGCAGTGAGAGGGGCAGGGGGTACGAGCAGTACTTC. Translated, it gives CASSERGRGYEQYF.

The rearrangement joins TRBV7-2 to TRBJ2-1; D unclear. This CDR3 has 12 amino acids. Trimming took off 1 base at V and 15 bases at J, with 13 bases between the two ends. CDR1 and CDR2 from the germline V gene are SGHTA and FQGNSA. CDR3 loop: CASSLESPLWFF. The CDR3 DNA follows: TGTGCCAGCAGCTTAGAGTCTCCCCTTTGGTTCTTC. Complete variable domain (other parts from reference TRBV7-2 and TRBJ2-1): GAGVSQSPSNKVTEKGKDVELRCDPISGHTALYWYRQSLGQGLEFLIYFQGNSAPDKSGLPSDRFSAERTGGSVSTLTIQRTQQEDSAVYLCASSLESPLWFFGPGTRLTVL.

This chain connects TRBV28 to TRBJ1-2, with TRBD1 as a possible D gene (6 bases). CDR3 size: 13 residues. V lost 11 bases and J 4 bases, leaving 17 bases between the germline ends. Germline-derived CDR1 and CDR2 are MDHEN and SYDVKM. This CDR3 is CAGRRGIGYGYTF. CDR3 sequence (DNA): TGTGCCGGGAGGAGGGGGATCGGCTATGGCTACACCTTC.

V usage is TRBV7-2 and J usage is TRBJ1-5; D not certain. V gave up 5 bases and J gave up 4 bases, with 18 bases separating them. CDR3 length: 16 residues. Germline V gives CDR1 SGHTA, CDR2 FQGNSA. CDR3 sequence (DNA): TGTGCCAGCAGCCCTCCTGGCAGGCGGGCGAATCAGCCCCAGCATTTT. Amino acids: CASSPPGRRANQPQHF.

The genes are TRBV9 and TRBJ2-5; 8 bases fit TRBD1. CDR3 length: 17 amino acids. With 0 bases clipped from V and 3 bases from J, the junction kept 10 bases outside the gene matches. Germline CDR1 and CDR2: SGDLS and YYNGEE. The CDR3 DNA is TGTGCCAGCAGCGTAGCTGCAGGGGGCAGATTTGAAGAGACCCAGTACTTC. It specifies CASSVAAGGRFEETQYF. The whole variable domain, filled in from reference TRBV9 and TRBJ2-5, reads DSGVTQTPKHLITATGQRVTLRCSPRSGDLSVYWYQQSLDQGLQFLIQYYNGEERAKGNILERFSAQQFPDLHSELNLSSLELGDSALYFCASSVAAGGRFEETQYFGPGTRLLVL.